This TCR beta chain was sequenced for a study of cytomegalovirus exposure and HLA in healthy donors. The study's findings and limits: A later analysis reportedly found that, within productive TCRs, an Asian-associated ancestry cluster had fewer N-insertions than the mean observed across the approximately 660 donors. In presence/absence analyses, roughly uniform sequencing depth across donors was assumed.

The PCR was carried out with 60 Vbeta primers and 13 Jbeta primers. Method: immunoSEQ multiplex PCR; TCRdb's copy keeps in-frame clones and lacks some. This table has 150,000 to 200,000 clones, around 83% appearing once. A note on this clone: The antigen is not known.

Germline V lookup: CDR1 SNHLY, CDR2 FYNNEI. This CDR3 has 15 amino acids. Trimming left V 3 bases short and J 5 bases short, with 14 bases between. The chain employs TRBV2 and TRBJ2-1; a possible D gene is TRBD2 (5 bases). The TCR was taken from a man aged 35 to 55 in good health and CMV-seropositive. The material sequenced was PBMCs. The CDR3 nucleotides read TGTGCCAGCAGTGAGTTCGGAGGTGGGGACAATGAGCAGTTCTTC. Translated: CASSEFGGGDNEQFF. Variable domain in full (rest from reference TRBV2 and TRBJ2-1): EPEVTQTPSHQVTQMGQEVILRCVPISNHLYFYWYRQILGQKVEFLVSFYNNEISEKSEIFDDQFSVERPDGSNFTLKIRSTKLEDSAMYFCASSEFGGGDNEQFFGPGTRLTVL.